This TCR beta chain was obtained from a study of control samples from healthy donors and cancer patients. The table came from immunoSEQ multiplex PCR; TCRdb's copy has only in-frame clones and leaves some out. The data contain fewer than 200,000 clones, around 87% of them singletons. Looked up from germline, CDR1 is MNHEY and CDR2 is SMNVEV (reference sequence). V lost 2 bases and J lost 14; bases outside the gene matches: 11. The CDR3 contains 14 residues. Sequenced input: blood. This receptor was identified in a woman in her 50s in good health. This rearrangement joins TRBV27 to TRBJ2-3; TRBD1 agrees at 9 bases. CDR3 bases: TGTGCCAGCAGTTTAGCCGGGACAGGGTCCCGAGGGTATTTT. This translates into CASSLAGTGSRGYF.